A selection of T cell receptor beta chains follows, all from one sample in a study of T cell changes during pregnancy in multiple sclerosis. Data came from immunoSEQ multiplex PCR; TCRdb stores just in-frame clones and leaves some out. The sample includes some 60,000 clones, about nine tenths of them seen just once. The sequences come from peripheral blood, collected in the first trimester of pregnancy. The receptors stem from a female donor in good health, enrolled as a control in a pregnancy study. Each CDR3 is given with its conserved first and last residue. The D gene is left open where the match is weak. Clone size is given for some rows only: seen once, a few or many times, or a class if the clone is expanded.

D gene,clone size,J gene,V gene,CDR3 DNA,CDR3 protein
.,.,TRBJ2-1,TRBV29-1,TGCAGCGTTGTGACCGGGTTGGATGAGCAGTTCTTC,CSVVTGLDEQFF
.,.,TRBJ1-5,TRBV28,TGTGCCAGCAGCCGCGGCCCCGGCGGCAATCAGCCCCAGCATTTT,CASSRGPGGNQPQHF
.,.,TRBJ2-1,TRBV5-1,TGCGCCAGCACCTCCACAGGGTTAGCCTACAATGAGCAGTTCTTC,CASTSTGLAYNEQFF
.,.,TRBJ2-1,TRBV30,TGTGCCTGGCACGCGGGTTACAATGAGCAGTTCTTC,CAWHAGYNEQFF
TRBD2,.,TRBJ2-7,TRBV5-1,TGCGCCAGCAGCGCTAGCGGGGGGTGGACCTACGAGCAGTACTTC,CASSASGGWTYEQYF
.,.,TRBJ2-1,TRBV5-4,TGTGCCAGCAGCCGCCCCCTAGACGATGAGCAGTTCTTC,CASSRPLDDEQFF
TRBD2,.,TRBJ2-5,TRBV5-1,TGCGCCAGCAGCTCGGCAGAAACTAGCGGGGGAGAGACCCAGTACTTC,CASSSAETSGGETQYF
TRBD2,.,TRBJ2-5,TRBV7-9,TGTGCCAGCAGCCCCGGGGGAGCGGGGGGGCCGGAGACCCAGTACTTC,CASSPGGAGGPETQYF
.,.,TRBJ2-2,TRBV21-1,TGTGCCAGCCCACTCTTACCGCCAGGGGGCGTTGCGTCGGCCGGGGAGCTGTTTTTT,CASPLLPPGGVASAGELFF
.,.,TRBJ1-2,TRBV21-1,TGTGCCAGCAGCAAACGCCCGACACAGGGGGTTCTTTGTTATGGCTACACCTTC,CASSKRPTQGVLCYGYTF
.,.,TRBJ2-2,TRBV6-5,TGTGCCAGCAGTGCCCTGTTAGACAGGGGGGAGCTGTTTTTT,CASSALLDRGELFF
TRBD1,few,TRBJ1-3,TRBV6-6,TGTGCCAGCAGCTCGACAGGGATGAACACCATATATTTT,CASSSTGMNTIYF
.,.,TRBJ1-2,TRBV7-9,TGTGCCAGCAGCTTAGAATCTAGCCTGGATGGCTACACCTTC,CASSLESSLDGYTF
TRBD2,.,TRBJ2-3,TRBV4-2,TGTGCCAGCAGCCAACCCCTAGCGGGAGGGCCTTTTGGGGATACGCAGTATTTT,CASSQPLAGGPFGDTQYF
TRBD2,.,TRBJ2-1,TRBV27,TGTGCCAGCAGTTTATCGGGTCTTAGCGGGAGTTACAATGAGCAGTTCTTC,CASSLSGLSGSYNEQFF
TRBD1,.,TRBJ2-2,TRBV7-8,TGTGCCAGCAGCCTACAGACAGGGGCATACACCGGGGAGCTGTTTTTT,CASSLQTGAYTGELFF
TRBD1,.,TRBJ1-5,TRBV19,TGTGCCAGTAGTATCCCGACAGGGGGCAATCAGCCCCAGCATTTT,CASSIPTGGNQPQHF
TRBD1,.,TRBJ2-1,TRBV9,TGTGCCAGCAGCGCCCTGACAGGGGTCTCCTACAATGAGCAGTTCTTC,CASSALTGVSYNEQFF
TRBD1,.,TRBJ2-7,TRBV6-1,TGCGCCAGCAGTGAAGGGGACAGGGTCTCCTACGAGCAGTACTTC,CASSEGDRVSYEQYF
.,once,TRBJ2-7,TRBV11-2,TGTGCCAGCAGCTTCGAGTCAAGTGACGAGCAGTACTTC,CASSFESSDEQYF
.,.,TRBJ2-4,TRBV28,TGTGCCAGCAGTTTAGTGCCCCCAGGCATTCAGTACTTC,CASSLVPPGIQYF
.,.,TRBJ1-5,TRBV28,TGTGCCAGCACCCCCCGGGACTCAAATCAGCCCCAGCATTTT,CASTPRDSNQPQHF
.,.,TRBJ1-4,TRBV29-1,TGCAGCGTTCTAGGGGGGGGCAGCGAAAAACTGTTTTTT,CSVLGGGSEKLFF
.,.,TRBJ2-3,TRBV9,TGTGCCAGCAGCGTAGCTACTCGTCGGGGAGTCACAGATACGCAGTATTTT,CASSVATRRGVTDTQYF
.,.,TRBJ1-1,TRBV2,TGTGCCAGCAGTGTATCGACAGCCAACACTGAAGCTTTCTTT,CASSVSTANTEAFF
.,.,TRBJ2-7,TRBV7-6,TGTGCCAGCAGCTTAGCGCGAGGGGGAAACTACGAGCAGTACTTC,CASSLARGGNYEQYF
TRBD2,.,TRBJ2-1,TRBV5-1,TGCGCCAGCAGCTTAGGGACTAGCGGGAGTAATGAGCAGTTCTTC,CASSLGTSGSNEQFF
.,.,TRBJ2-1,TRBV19,TGTGCCAGTAGTATAGGGGGCATCCACTACAATGAGCAGTTCTTC,CASSIGGIHYNEQFF
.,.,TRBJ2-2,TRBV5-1,TGCGCCAGCAGCCCGGTTAGGGGCGGAATGAACACCGGGGAGCTGTTTTTT,CASSPVRGGMNTGELFF
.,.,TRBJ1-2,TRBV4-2,TGTGCCAGCAGCCAAGTGTCGCAGGACTATGGCTACACCTTC,CASSQVSQDYGYTF
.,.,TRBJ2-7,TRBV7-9,TGTGCCAGCAGCTTAGGGGGGCTGTCCTACGAGCAGTACTTC,CASSLGGLSYEQYF
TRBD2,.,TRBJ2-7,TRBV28,TGTGCCAGCAGTTTTCTCGTTCCAGCGGGAGGATCGGAGCAGTACTTC,CASSFLVPAGGSEQYF
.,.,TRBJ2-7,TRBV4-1,TGCGCCAGCAGCCAAGACGAGGGTACGTCCTACGAGCAGTACTTC,CASSQDEGTSYEQYF
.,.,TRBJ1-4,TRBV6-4,TGTGCCAGCAGTGTTGGGGGCGGGGGTTTTTATGAAAAACTGTTTTTT,CASSVGGGGFYEKLFF
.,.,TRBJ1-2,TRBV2,TGTGCCAGCCGAGACAGGCCAGAGGACTATGGCTACACCTTC,CASRDRPEDYGYTF
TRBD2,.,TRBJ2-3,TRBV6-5,TGTGCCAGCAGTTCCGGACTAGCGGGGCGCACAGATACGCAGTATTTT,CASSSGLAGRTDTQYF
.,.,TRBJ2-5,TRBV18,TGTGCCAGCTCACGTGGGGGGACCCAAGAGACCCAGTACTTC,CASSRGGTQETQYF
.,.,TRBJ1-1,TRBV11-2,TGTGCCAGCAGCTTACCATCTATACAGGGTCACACTGAAGCTTTCTTT,CASSLPSIQGHTEAFF
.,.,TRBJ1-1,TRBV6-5,TGTGCCAGCAGTTACCTCGTGAACACTGAAGCTTTCTTT,CASSYLVNTEAFF
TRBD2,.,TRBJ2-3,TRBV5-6,TGTGCCAGCACCGCTATTATAGCGGGAGGGGCAGATACGCAGTATTTT,CASTAIIAGGADTQYF
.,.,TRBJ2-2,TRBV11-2,TGTGCCAGCAGCTTAGAGGGGCCCCACACCGGGGAGCTGTTTTTT,CASSLEGPHTGELFF
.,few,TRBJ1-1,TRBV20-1,TGCAGTGTGATCTCCAGGGGTGAAGCTTTCTTT,CSVISRGEAFF
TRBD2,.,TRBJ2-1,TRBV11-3,TGTGCCAGCGCGAAAGGGGAGCGGGAGACTGAAGAGCAGTTCTTC,CASAKGERETEEQFF
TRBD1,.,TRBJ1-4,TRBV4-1,TGCGCCAGCAGCTCCGACAGGGGGTGGGATGCAACTAATGAAAAACTGTTTTTT,CASSSDRGWDATNEKLFF
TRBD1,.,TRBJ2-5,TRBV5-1,TGCGCCAGCAGCTTGGTTTCTGTCGGCGGACAGGCCCAAGAGACCCAGTACTTC,CASSLVSVGGQAQETQYF
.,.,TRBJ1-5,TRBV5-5,TGTGCCAGCAGCTTGTATCCAGATAGCAATCAGCCCCAGCATTTT,CASSLYPDSNQPQHF
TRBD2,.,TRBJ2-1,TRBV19,TGTGCCAGTAGTTCCCGACTAGCGGGAGGGCGTGATGAGCAGTTCTTC,CASSSRLAGGRDEQFF
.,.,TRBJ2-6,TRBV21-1,TGTGCCAGCAGCAACCACCAGCTCGAGGGGGCTGCTGGGGCCAACGTCCTGACTTTC,CASSNHQLEGAAGANVLTF
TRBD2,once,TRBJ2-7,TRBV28,TGTATTACAGGGACTAGCGGGAGGGTTGAGCAGTACTTC,CITGTSGRVEQYF
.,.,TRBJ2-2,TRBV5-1,TGCGCCAGCAGCTTGGCGACGGGAGATACCGGGGAGCTGTTTTTT,CASSLATGDTGELFF
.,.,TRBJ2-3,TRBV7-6,TGTGCCAGCAGCCGAGGACCCATCGGGGGCACAGATACGCAGTATTTT,CASSRGPIGGTDTQYF
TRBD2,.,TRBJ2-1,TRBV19,TGTGCCAGTAGTACAAACCTAGCGGGACTTTACAATGAGCAGTTCTTC,CASSTNLAGLYNEQFF
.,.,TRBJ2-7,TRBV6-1,TGTGCCAGCCGATGGACATATTTCTACGAGCAGTACTTC,CASRWTYFYEQYF
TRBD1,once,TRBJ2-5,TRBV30,TGTGCCTGGAGTAAGGGACAGTACCAAGAGACCCAGTACTTC,CAWSKGQYQETQYF
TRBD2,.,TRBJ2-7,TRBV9,TGTGCCAGCAGCGAGGGGACTAGCGTAACCTACGAGCAGTACTTC,CASSEGTSVTYEQYF
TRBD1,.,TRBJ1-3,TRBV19,TGTGCCAGTAGTTTATGGACAGGAACTGGAAACACCATATATTTT,CASSLWTGTGNTIYF
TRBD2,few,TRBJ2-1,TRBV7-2,TGTGCCAGCAGCTTGACTAGCGGGACACACAATGAGCAGTTCTTC,CASSLTSGTHNEQFF